In its sample, the clone carrying this T cell receptor beta chain was seen many times. Its matching antigen is unknown. The record originates from a study of spatial heterogeneity in lung cancer. Across the study: Alpha-chain sequences were consistently detected in smaller numbers than beta-chain sequences. Study conclusions and caveats: Ubiquitous expanded tumor TCRs showed up in blood more at resection than follow-up.

From the 5' RACE reads, TCRdb called clonotypes with MiXCR, one entry per CDR3 protein. In the table there are about 18,000 distinct CDR3 sequences, roughly a fifth of which are singletons. Time point: sample taken at primary tumor resection. Without sorting, whole RNA was sequenced from tumor, nontumor lung or frozen PBMC. There were around 72 donors, all of them untreated patients with early-stage non-small cell lung cancer. This sequence was found in a male donor with early-stage non-small cell lung cancer. Sample: PBMCs, taken at surgery.

The CDR3 here is CAWRNTGELFF. The CDR3 nucleotides are TGTGCCTGGAGGAACACCGGGGAGCTGTTTTTT. This sequence joins TRBV30 and TRBJ2-2; no clear D gene. The V gene's germline CDR1 is GTSNPN and CDR2 SVGIG (reference sequence). This CDR3 has 11 amino acids. Trimming stripped 3 bases from V and 1 base from J, with 0 bases between.